One and the same sample provided the 19 T cell receptor beta chains below, sequenced in a study of blood T cells in healthy people across ages. Through a sample-barcoded 5' primer and a J-beta primer mix, a second PCR was run for about 6 to 11 cycles. TCRdb reprocessed the 5' RACE reads with MiXCR, giving one entry per CDR3 protein. The repertoire holds roughly 2 million distinct CDR3 sequences, roughly 49% seen once, with 2% to 2.5% in the top ten. Material for sequencing was blood. The receptors were gathered from a woman aged 40 to 50 in good health.

V is TRBV21-1 and J is TRBJ2-7; the listed D gene, TRBD2, was not tested against the DNA. TRBV21-1 is a documented pseudogene. The CDR3 has 15 residues. Here the CDR3 DNA reads TGTGCCAGCAGGGGGGTGGTAGCGGGGTTCTACGAGCAGTACTTC. It specifies CASRGVVAGFYEQYF.

The chain combines TRBV7-2 with TRBJ2-5, with D unclear. This CDR3 contains 14 residues. V was pared by 1 base and J by 2 bases, with 8 bases between. Germline CDR1 and CDR2: SGHTA and FQGNSA. As DNA, the CDR3 is TGTGCCAGCAGCTTAGGTCCTATTCAAGAGACCCAGTACTTC. Translated, it gives CASSLGPIQETQYF.

Only a few counts were recorded for this clonotype. This sequence joins TRBV11-2 and TRBJ2-5, with TRBD1 matching over 8 bases. This CDR3 contains 15 residues. V lost 3 bases to trimming and J lost 3 bases; unmatched junction nucleotides: 6. Looked up from germline, CDR1 is SGHAT and CDR2 is FQNNGV. In nucleotides, the CDR3 is TGTGCCAGCAGCTTTGGACAGGGCGACGAAGAGACCCAGTACTTC. This translates into CASSFGQGDEETQYF.

This clonotype was recorded only once. The chain joins TRBV12-3 or TRBV12-4 to TRBJ2-7; TRBD2 aligns across 9 bases. J lost 3 bases, V lost 3 bases, and 6 bases had no gene match. The length of the CDR3 is 15 residues. The chain's CDR3 is CASSFSGRIGYEQYF. The CDR3 DNA reads TGTGCCAGCAGTTTTAGCGGGAGAATCGGCTACGAGCAGTACTTC.

This chain links TRBV12-3 or TRBV12-4 with TRBJ2-5; D ambiguous. The CDR3 extends over 15 amino acids. Trimming shortened V by 3 bases and J by 2 bases, and 13 bases separated the two germline ends. This CDR3 is CASSFDRAAQETQYF. The CDR3 DNA follows: TGTGCCAGCAGTTTCGATAGGGCGGCGCAAGAGACCCAGTACTTC.

The J gene is TRBJ2-5, the V gene TRBV4-3, with 8 bases fitting TRBD1. This CDR3 comprises 15 residues. The germline gives CDR1 LGHNA, CDR2 YSLEER. V lost 4 bases, J lost 5 bases, and 9 bases stayed unmatched. CDR3 nucleotide sequence: TGCGCCAGCAGCCCTGGACAGGGATGGCGGGAGACCCAGTACTTC. Encoded protein: CASSPGQGWRETQYF.

This chain uses TRBV20-1 with TRBJ2-1; 14 bases fit TRBD2. The CDR3 loop spans 16 amino acids. Germline V gene data show CDR1 as DFQATT and CDR2 as SNEGSKA (reference sequence). Losses at the gene ends were 4 bases for V and 5 bases for J; bases not matched to a gene: 7. The CDR3 nucleotides read TGCAGTGCTAATCAGGCGACTAGCGGGGGGGACAATGAGCAGTTCTTC. Its translation is CSANQATSGGDNEQFF.

This chain connects TRBV9 to TRBJ2-4; no firm D call. Gene TRBJ2-5 matches the end of the DNA better, so the J call may be wrong. This CDR3 comprises 16 residues. Germline V lookup: CDR1 SGDLS, CDR2 YYNGEE. Here the CDR3 DNA reads TGTGCCAGCAGCGTAGGTAAAGTCGGGCAAAAAGAGACCCAGTACTTC. Amino acid sequence: CASSVGKVGQKETQYF.

This clonotype was recorded a few times. This chain connects TRBV5-1 to TRBJ1-1; 7 bases are a match to TRBD1. Germline values: CDR1 SGHRS, CDR2 YFSETQ. V shed 3 bases, J shed 1 base, and the junction held 3 bases outside the gene matches. The CDR3 consists of 14 residues. The DNA for the CDR3 is TGCGCCAGCAGCTGGGGACAGCAGAACACTGAAGCTTTCTTT. Its translation is CASSWGQQNTEAFF.

In its sample, this clonotype was seen a few times. The rearrangement uses TRBV25-1 and TRBJ2-7; D not certain. The J call is in doubt because the DNA end fits TRBJ2-5 better. The germline CDR1 and CDR2 sequences are MGHDK and SYGVNS. The CDR3 runs 14 residues. The CDR3 loop is CASSESWVMETQYF. CDR3 DNA: TGTGCCAGCAGTGAAAGTTGGGTTATGGAGACCCAGTACTTC.

This clonotype appeared a few times. The V and J genes are TRBV9 and TRBJ2-7; 9 bases are a match to TRBD1. J gave up 2 bases and V 3 bases, and 6 bases lay outside the gene matches. Germline-derived CDR1 and CDR2 are SGDLS and YYNGEE. The CDR3 runs to 15 residues. The CDR3 DNA sequence: TGTGCCAGCAGCGCGAGGGACAGGGAAACCTACGAGCAGTACTTC. Translating gives CASSARDRETYEQYF.

In this sample, this clonotype turned up many times. The rearrangement links TRBV7-2 to TRBJ2-4, with D possibly matching TRBD1 (6 bases). Germline V lookup: CDR1 SGHTA, CDR2 FQGNSA. CDR3 length: 13 residues. Between the trimmed V and J ends, which lost 4 bases and 7 bases, there was a span of 11 bases. CDR3 in DNA: TGTGCCAGCAGCTATCACAGGGAGAACATTCAGTACTTC. Translation: CASSYHRENIQYF.

The chain has TRBV6-6 and TRBJ1-4; 11 bases are shared with TRBD1. The V segment lost 1 base and the J segment 3 bases; nucleotides outside the gene matches: 4. The CDR3 extends over 17 amino acids. Germline V gene lookup returns CDR1 MNHNY and CDR2 SVGAGI (reference sequence). DNA for the CDR3: TGTGCCAGCAGTTACTTGGACAGGGGGCCTTCTAATGAAAAACTGTTTTTT. Amino acids: CASSYLDRGPSNEKLFF.

The rearrangement joins TRBV2 to TRBJ2-5; the match to TRBD1 covers 8 bases. The CDR3 is 13 amino acids. The junction had 6 bases not matched to a gene; V was cut back by 7 bases and J by 5 bases. From germline, CDR1 is SNHLY and CDR2 FYNNEI. CDR3: CASTEDRAETQYF. The CDR3 DNA reads as TGTGCCAGCACTGAGGACAGGGCGGAGACCCAGTACTTC.

The rearrangement uses TRBV12-3 or TRBV12-4 and TRBJ2-7; D is ambiguous. The CDR3 is 17 amino acids. V was shortened by 6 bases and J by 3 bases, with 24 bases between the two germline ends. The CDR3: CASSQPRAGTIYYEQYF. The CDR3 DNA is TGTGCCAGCAGCCAGCCCCGGGCAGGAACAATATACTACGAGCAGTACTTC.

This chain uses TRBV7-9 with TRBJ1-5; D is possibly TRBD1 (6 bases). Germline-derived CDR1 and CDR2 are SEHNR and FQNEAQ (reference sequence). CDR3 size: 15 residues. The germline V and J ends were trimmed by 0 bases and 3 bases, with 9 bases remaining between them. CDR3 amino acids: CASSLAGQFNQPQHF. DNA of the CDR3: TGTGCCAGCAGCTTAGCTGGACAGTTCAATCAGCCCCAGCATTTT.

J is TRBJ1-1 and V is TRBV20-1; maybe TRBD1 (6 bases). CDR1 DFQATT and CDR2 SNEGSKA come from the germline V gene (reference sequence). Trimming took 8 bases from V and 0 from J, leaving 10 bases between them. There are 12 residues in the CDR3. CDR3 bases: TGCAGTAAACAGGGTTTGAACACTGAAGCTTTCTTT. Its translation: CSKQGLNTEAFF.

This sequence joins TRBV5-1 and TRBJ1-1; the match to TRBD1 covers 7 bases. In germline, CDR1 is SGHRS, CDR2 YFSETQ. Trimming removed 3 bases from V and 7 bases from J; junction bases left unmatched: 6. The CDR3 has 13 amino acids. For the CDR3, the DNA is TGCGCCAGCAGCTGGGGGACAGCCCTTGAAGCTTTCTTT. This translates into CASSWGTALEAFF.

V gene TRBV27 combines with J gene TRBJ1-5; no reliable D call. The V gene's germline CDR1 is MNHEY and CDR2 SMNVEV (reference sequence). The CDR3 covers 17 residues. The ends were cut back, 6 bases at V and 0 bases at J, with 18 bases in the middle. CDR3 loop: CASSHRQTPYSNQPQHF. The CDR3, as DNA: TGTGCCAGCAGCCATCGACAAACTCCTTATAGCAATCAGCCCCAGCATTTT.